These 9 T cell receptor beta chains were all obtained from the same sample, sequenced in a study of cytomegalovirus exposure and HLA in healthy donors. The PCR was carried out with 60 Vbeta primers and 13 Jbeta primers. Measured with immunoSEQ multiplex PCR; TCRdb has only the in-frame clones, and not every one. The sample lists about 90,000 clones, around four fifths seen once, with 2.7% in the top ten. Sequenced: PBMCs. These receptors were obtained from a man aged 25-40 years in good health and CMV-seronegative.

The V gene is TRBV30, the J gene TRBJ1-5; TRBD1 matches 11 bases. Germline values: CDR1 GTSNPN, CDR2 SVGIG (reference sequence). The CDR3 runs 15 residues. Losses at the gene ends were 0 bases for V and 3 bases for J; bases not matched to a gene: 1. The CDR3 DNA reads TGTGCCTGGAGTGTGGGACAGGGGGACAATCAGCCCCAGCATTTT. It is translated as CAWSVGQGDNQPQHF.

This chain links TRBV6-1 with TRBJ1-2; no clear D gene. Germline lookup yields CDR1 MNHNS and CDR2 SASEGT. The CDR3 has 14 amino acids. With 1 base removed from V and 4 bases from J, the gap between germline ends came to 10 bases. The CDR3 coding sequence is TGTGCCAGCAGTGAAGGGGCAGCCCTCTATGGCTACACCTTC. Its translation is CASSEGAALYGYTF.

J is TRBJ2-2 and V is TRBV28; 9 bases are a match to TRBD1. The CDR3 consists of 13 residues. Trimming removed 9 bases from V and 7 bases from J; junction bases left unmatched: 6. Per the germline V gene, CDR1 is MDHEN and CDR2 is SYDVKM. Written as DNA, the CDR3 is TGTGCCAGTCACAGGGGGCAGGACGGGGAGCTGTTTTTT. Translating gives CASHRGQDGELFF.

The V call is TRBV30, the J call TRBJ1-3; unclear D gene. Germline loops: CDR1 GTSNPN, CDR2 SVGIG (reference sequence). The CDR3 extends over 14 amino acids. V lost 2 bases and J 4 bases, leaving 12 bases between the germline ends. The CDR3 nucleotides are TGTGCCTGGAGTAAAGGGAGCCCCGGAAACACCATATATTTT. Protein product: CAWSKGSPGNTIYF. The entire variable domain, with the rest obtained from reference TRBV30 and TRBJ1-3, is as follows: SQTIHQWPATLVQPVGSPLSLECTVEGTSNPNLYWYRQAAGRGLQLLFYSVGIGQISSEVPQNLSASRPQDRQFILSSKKLLLSDSGFYLCAWSKGSPGNTIYFGEGSWLTVV.

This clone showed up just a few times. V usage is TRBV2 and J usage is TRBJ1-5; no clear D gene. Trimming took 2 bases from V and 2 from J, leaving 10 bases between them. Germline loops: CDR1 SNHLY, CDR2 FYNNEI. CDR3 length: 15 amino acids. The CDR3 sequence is CASSETRYGNQPQHF. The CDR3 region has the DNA TGTGCCAGCAGTGAAACGAGATACGGCAATCAGCCCCAGCATTTT.

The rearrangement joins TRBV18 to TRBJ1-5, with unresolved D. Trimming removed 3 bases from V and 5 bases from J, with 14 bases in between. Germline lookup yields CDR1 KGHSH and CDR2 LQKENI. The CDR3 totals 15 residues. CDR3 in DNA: TGTGCCAGCTCACCCCCCTCTATGAGCGATCAGCCCCAGCATTTT. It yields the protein CASSPPSMSDQPQHF.

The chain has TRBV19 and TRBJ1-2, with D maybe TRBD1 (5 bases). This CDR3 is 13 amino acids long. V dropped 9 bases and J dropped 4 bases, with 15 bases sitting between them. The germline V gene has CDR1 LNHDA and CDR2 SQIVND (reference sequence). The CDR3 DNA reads TGTGCCAGCGCCCCCCAGGGAGGCTATGGCTACACCTTC. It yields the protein CASAPQGGYGYTF.

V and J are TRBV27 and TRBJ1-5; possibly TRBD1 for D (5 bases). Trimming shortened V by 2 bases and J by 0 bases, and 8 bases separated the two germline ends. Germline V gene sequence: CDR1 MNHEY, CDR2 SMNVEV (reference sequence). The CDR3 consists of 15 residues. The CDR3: CASSLRQTSNQPQHF. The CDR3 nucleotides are TGTGCCAGCAGTTTACGACAGACTAGCAATCAGCCCCAGCATTTT.

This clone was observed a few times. CDR3: CASSFDRGGRGNQPQHF. Written as DNA, the CDR3 is TGTGCCAGCAGCTTTGACAGGGGAGGCCGAGGCAATCAGCCCCAGCATTTT. The chain recombines TRBV28 with TRBJ1-5; 8 positions agree with TRBD1. Trimming took 6 bases from V and 2 from J; bases not matched to a gene: 12. The CDR3 spans 17 residues. Germline CDR1 is MDHEN and CDR2 is SYDVKM.